These 7 T cell receptor beta chains were sequenced from one sample in a study of PD-1 blockade in classical Hodgkin lymphoma. Sequencing used immunoSEQ multiplex PCR; TCRdb keeps in-frame clones, though not all of them. The repertoire holds some 20,000 clones, with around four fifths as singletons. Time point noted: cycle 4 day 1 (C4D1), after 5 to 7 weeks of nivolumab. Autologous stem cell transplantation was followed by relapse in every patient, and brentuximab vedotin exposure varied. PBMCs were thawed, and CD8+ T cells were then isolated from them by magnetic negative selection. The material sequenced was CD8+ T cells from blood, taken before the fourth cycle of nivolumab. All receptors come from a human donor with classical Hodgkin lymphoma.

This clone was detected only once. The V gene is TRBV6-6, the J gene TRBJ1-1; D is undetermined. CDR1 MNHNY and CDR2 SVGAGI come from the germline V gene (reference sequence). Trimming stripped 3 bases from V and 0 bases from J, with 11 bases between. The CDR3 is made up of 15 amino acids. The CDR3 reads CASSYGPGMNTEAFF. Here the CDR3 DNA reads TGTGCCAGCAGTTATGGACCGGGGATGAACACTGAAGCTTTCTTT.

The gene calls are TRBV7-8 and TRBJ2-7, with a tentative D call TRBD1 (6 bases). Germline values: CDR1 SGHVS, CDR2 FQNEAQ. The CDR3 loop spans 15 amino acids. With 2 bases removed from V and 1 base from J, the gap between germline ends came to 12 bases. CDR3 sequence: CASSLFQGPSYEQYF. The CDR3 DNA reads as TGTGCCAGCAGCTTATTTCAGGGGCCTTCCTACGAGCAGTACTTC.

This clone was counted a few times. This rearrangement joins TRBV9 to TRBJ1-1, with a tentative D call TRBD1 (5 bases). The CDR3 is 17 residues long. Deletions cut 3 bases from V and 2 bases from J, with 20 bases between. Germline CDR1 is SGDLS and CDR2 is YYNGEE. DNA for the CDR3: TGTGCCAGCAGCGCAGGAAAAACCGGACACCGTAACACTGAAGCTTTCTTT. This codes for CASSAGKTGHRNTEAFF.

V and J are TRBV9 and TRBJ2-1; D possibly uses TRBD1 or TRBD2 (6 bases each). Germline V gene lookup returns CDR1 SGDLS and CDR2 YYNGEE. This CDR3 comprises 15 residues. Trimming left V 6 bases short and J 2 bases short, with 15 bases between. The CDR3 DNA follows: TGTGCCAGCAACGGACGGGGGCCCACCTACAATGAGCAGTTCTTC. Translation gives CASNGRGPTYNEQFF.

This rearrangement joins TRBV11-1 to TRBJ1-3; D call uncertain. Trimming took 1 base from V and 0 from J, leaving 13 bases between them. Germline V gives CDR1 SGHAT, CDR2 FQDESV (reference sequence). The CDR3 covers 17 residues. The CDR3 region is CASSLDLSGASGNTIYF. CDR3 sequence (DNA): TGTGCCAGCAGCTTAGATCTTTCCGGAGCCTCTGGAAACACCATATATTTT.

The chain uses TRBV9 and TRBJ2-1; no clear D gene. V was clipped by 4 bases and J by 6 bases, with 17 bases between them. The length of the CDR3 is 15 residues. Per germline, CDR1 SGDLS and CDR2 YYNGEE. This CDR3 reads CASSPQDRIGNEQFF. The DNA for the CDR3 is TGTGCCAGCAGCCCCCAGGACCGGATAGGCAATGAGCAGTTCTTC.

The rearrangement links TRBV30 to TRBJ1-1; D unresolved. Per germline, CDR1 GTSNPN and CDR2 SVGIG (reference sequence). Trimming left V 0 bases short and J 2 bases short, with 7 bases between. The CDR3 is 13 amino acids. In nucleotides, the CDR3 is TGTGCCTGGAGTGTACTAGAAAACACTGAAGCTTTCTTT. Its protein product is CAWSVLENTEAFF. Filled out from reference TRBV30 and TRBJ1-1, the complete variable domain reads SQTIHQWPATLVQPVGSPLSLECTVEGTSNPNLYWYRQAAGRGLQLLFYSVGIGQISSEVPQNLSASRPQDRQFILSSKKLLLSDSGFYLCAWSVLENTEAFFGQGTRLTVV.